Listed below are T cell receptor beta chains from one sample, sequenced in a study of preoperative IRX-2 immunotherapy in early breast cancer. Method: immunoSEQ multiplex PCR; TCRdb's copy keeps in-frame clones and lacks some. The table records over 60,000 clones, approximately 95% of them present only once. The sample was acquired from a patient treated with IRX-2 immunotherapy. These receptors came from a human donor with breast cancer. The CDR3 runs from the conserved cysteine through the conserved F or W. Fields, in order: clone size, J gene, V gene, D gene, CDR3 DNA, CDR3 protein. The D gene is left open where the match is weak. Not every row has a clone size; where given, it reads once, few, many or a size class.

clone_size: .
j_call: TRBJ2-5
v_call: TRBV5-1
d_call: TRBD2
cdr3_nt: TGCGCCAGCAGCAAAAGACTAGCGGGGGGGTACCAAGAGACCCAGTACTTC
cdr3_aa: CASSKRLAGGYQETQYF

clone_size: .
j_call: TRBJ1-4
v_call: TRBV6-1
d_call: .
cdr3_nt: TGTGCCAGCAGTGAAGCAGGGGTTGGAATCGGAACTAATGAAAAACTGTTTTTT
cdr3_aa: CASSEAGVGIGTNEKLFF

clone_size: few
j_call: TRBJ1-2
v_call: TRBV28
d_call: .
cdr3_nt: TGTGCCAGCAGTCAAGAGAGGTATGGCTACACCTTC
cdr3_aa: CASSQERYGYTF

clone_size: .
j_call: TRBJ2-7
v_call: TRBV21-1
d_call: .
cdr3_nt: TGTGCCAGCAGCAAAGGCTACGAGCAGTACTTC
cdr3_aa: CASSKGYEQYF

clone_size: .
j_call: TRBJ2-1
v_call: TRBV5-1
d_call: TRBD1
cdr3_nt: TGCGCCAGCAGTTCCGACAGGGATCTAGGGAATGAGCAGTTCTTC
cdr3_aa: CASSSDRDLGNEQFF

clone_size: .
j_call: TRBJ1-2
v_call: TRBV12-5
d_call: .
cdr3_nt: TGTGCTAGTGGAAATTTTCCAGGGAATGGCTACACCTTC
cdr3_aa: CASGNFPGNGYTF

clone_size: .
j_call: TRBJ2-7
v_call: TRBV20-1
d_call: .
cdr3_nt: TGCAGTGCCCGACCAACCTACGAGCAGTACTTC
cdr3_aa: CSARPTYEQYF

clone_size: .
j_call: TRBJ2-7
v_call: TRBV4-3
d_call: TRBD2
cdr3_nt: TGCGCCAGCAGCCAGCGGTCGGGGGGGCGCGAGCAGTACTTC
cdr3_aa: CASSQRSGGREQYF

clone_size: once
j_call: TRBJ2-7
v_call: TRBV29-1
d_call: .
cdr3_nt: TGCAGCGTTGAACAGAGCTCCTACGAGCAGTACTTC
cdr3_aa: CSVEQSSYEQYF

clone_size: .
j_call: TRBJ2-7
v_call: TRBV7-2
d_call: .
cdr3_nt: TGTGCCAGCAGCTTAGGTTCGGGGGTCCAGCAGTACTTC
cdr3_aa: CASSLGSGVQQYF

clone_size: .
j_call: TRBJ2-5
v_call: TRBV5-1
d_call: .
cdr3_nt: TGCGCCAGCAGTTTTCAAGAGACCCAGTACTTC
cdr3_aa: CASSFQETQYF

clone_size: .
j_call: TRBJ2-1
v_call: TRBV7-3
d_call: .
cdr3_nt: TGTGCCAGCAGCTTAACAGGGTTAAAGAATGAGCAGTTCTTC
cdr3_aa: CASSLTGLKNEQFF

clone_size: .
j_call: TRBJ2-1
v_call: TRBV5-1
d_call: TRBD1
cdr3_nt: TGCGCCAGCAGCCCGGGACAGGGGACGTACAATGAGCAGTTCTTC
cdr3_aa: CASSPGQGTYNEQFF

clone_size: .
j_call: TRBJ2-1
v_call: TRBV7-8
d_call: .
cdr3_nt: TGTGCCAGCAGCTTAGCGACGAGTACTGAGCAGTTCTTC
cdr3_aa: CASSLATSTEQFF

clone_size: .
j_call: TRBJ1-2
v_call: TRBV6-5
d_call: .
cdr3_nt: TGTGCCAGCCACAGGGAGGACTATGGCTACACCTTC
cdr3_aa: CASHREDYGYTF

clone_size: few
j_call: TRBJ1-4
v_call: TRBV18
d_call: .
cdr3_nt: TGTGCCAGCTTTAAACTGTTTTTT
cdr3_aa: CASFKLFF

clone_size: .
j_call: TRBJ1-1
v_call: TRBV4-3
d_call: .
cdr3_nt: TGCGCCAGCAGCCACCTCCTCGGGGGAGGTGAAGCTTTCTTT
cdr3_aa: CASSHLLGGGEAFF

clone_size: few
j_call: TRBJ1-1
v_call: TRBV27
d_call: .
cdr3_nt: TGTGCCAGCAGTTTATTGGGGGCCCCGAACACTGAAGCTTTCTTT
cdr3_aa: CASSLLGAPNTEAFF

clone_size: .
j_call: TRBJ2-5
v_call: TRBV7-3
d_call: .
cdr3_nt: TGTGCCAGCAGCCAAACGTTACAAGAGACCCAGTACTTC
cdr3_aa: CASSQTLQETQYF

clone_size: .
j_call: TRBJ2-7
v_call: TRBV11-2
d_call: .
cdr3_nt: TGTGCCAGCAGCTTAGTGACAGCGTCCTACGAGCAGTACTTC
cdr3_aa: CASSLVTASYEQYF